These 21 T cell receptor beta chains were sequenced from one sample in a study of cytomegalovirus exposure and HLA in healthy donors. Data came from immunoSEQ multiplex PCR; TCRdb stores just in-frame clones and leaves some out. Found here are over 75,000 clones, around 84% of them singletons; the top ten hold roughly 20%. Sequencing input: PBMCs. The receptors come from a man between 18 and 29 years old in good health and CMV-seropositive.

The CDR3 DNA sequence: TGTGCCAGCAGCGCACAGGGGAGCTCTGGAAACACCATATATTTT. Its protein product is CASSAQGSSGNTIYF. V usage is TRBV11-3 and J usage is TRBJ1-3; 7 nucleotides agree with TRBD1. Germline trimming cut 5 bases from V and 0 bases from J; bases unmatched to any gene: 4. The CDR3 is 15 residues long. CDR1 and CDR2 from the germline V gene are SGHNT and YENEEA.

V and J are TRBV28 and TRBJ2-1, with 7 positions matching TRBD2. CDR1 MDHEN and CDR2 SYDVKM come from the germline V gene. Trimming removed 0 bases from V and 2 bases from J; junction bases left unmatched: 7. The CDR3 extends over 17 amino acids. CDR3 in amino acids: CASSLCFLAETYNEQFF. CDR3 DNA: TGTGCCAGCAGTTTATGCTTTCTAGCGGAAACCTACAATGAGCAGTTCTTC.

The chain joins TRBV18 to TRBJ2-2; D may be TRBD1 (6 bases). The CDR3 is 15 residues long. Germline V CDR1 and CDR2: KGHSH, LQKENI. V was pared by 4 bases and J by 6 bases, with 15 bases between. This CDR3 is CASSLPIGQSGELFF. DNA of the CDR3: TGTGCCAGCTCACTCCCGATCGGACAGTCCGGGGAGCTGTTTTTT.

The chain employs TRBV7-8 and TRBJ1-1; D remains unclear. The CDR3 length is 14 residues. Germline V gene lookup returns CDR1 SGHVS and CDR2 FQNEAQ. Trimming cost V 7 bases and J 3 bases, with 15 bases left between them. CDR3: CASKARGLYTEAFF. CDR3 DNA: TGTGCCAGCAAGGCCCGAGGATTGTACACTGAAGCTTTCTTT. Full variable domain (outside the CDR3, taken from reference TRBV7-8 and TRBJ1-1): GAGVSQSPRYKVAKRGQDVALRCDPISGHVSLFWYQQALGQGPEFLTYFQNEAQLDKSGLPSDRFFAERPEGSVSTLKIQRTQQEDSAVYLCASKARGLYTEAFFGQGTRLTVV.

The rearrangement uses TRBV7-2 and TRBJ2-2; 7 bases fit TRBD1. The CDR3 is made up of 15 amino acids. Germline-derived CDR1 and CDR2 are SGHTA and FQGNSA. J gave up 4 bases and V 4 bases, and 6 bases lay outside the gene matches. The CDR3 bases are TGTGCCAGCAGCTCACAGGGGTCGGGCACCGGGGAGCTGTTTTTT. It yields the protein CASSSQGSGTGELFF.

V gene TRBV19 combines with J gene TRBJ2-7; D is perhaps TRBD1 (5 bases). The V end was cut by 4 bases, the J end by 3 bases, with 16 bases between. The CDR3 is made up of 15 amino acids. Germline CDR1 LNHDA, CDR2 SQIVND (reference sequence). The CDR3: CASSTAKQANYEQYF. The CDR3 DNA sequence: TGTGCCAGTAGTACGGCCAAACAGGCGAACTACGAGCAGTACTTC. Full variable domain (rest looked up from reference TRBV19 and TRBJ2-7): DGGITQSPKYLFRKEGQNVTLSCEQNLNHDAMYWYRQDPGQGLRLIYYSQIVNDFQKGDIAEGYSVSREKKESFPLTVTSAQKNPTAFYLCASSTAKQANYEQYFGPGTRLTVT.

The chain joins TRBV18 to TRBJ2-5; TRBD2 agrees at 7 bases. This CDR3 spans 14 amino acids. CDR1 KGHSH and CDR2 LQKENI come from the germline V gene. J gave up 3 bases and V 3 bases, and 4 bases lay outside the gene matches. As DNA, the CDR3 is TGTGCCAGCTCACCTACCCGGGGGGAAGAGACCCAGTACTTC. Protein product: CASSPTRGEETQYF.

V and J are TRBV18 and TRBJ2-1; D is perhaps TRBD2 (6 bases). Germline V CDR1 and CDR2: KGHSH, LQKENI. Deletions cut 3 bases from V and 10 bases from J, with 19 bases between. The CDR3 extends over 15 amino acids. The CDR3 spells CASSPRGMTRDEQFF. CDR3 bases: TGTGCCAGCTCACCTCGGGGTATGACTAGAGACGAGCAGTTCTTC.

V gene TRBV6-6 combines with J gene TRBJ1-2; 7 bases fit TRBD1. The V gene's germline CDR1 is MNHNY and CDR2 SVGAGI (reference sequence). With 5 bases clipped from V and 4 bases from J, the junction kept 7 bases outside the gene matches. This CDR3 is 14 amino acids long. The CDR3 sequence is CASSHEGGVYGYTF. The CDR3 DNA reads as TGTGCCAGCAGTCATGAAGGGGGCGTCTATGGCTACACCTTC.

V and J are TRBV25-1 and TRBJ2-2, with 7 bases fitting TRBD1. The length of the CDR3 is 14 residues. V trimming: 7 bases; J trimming: 2 bases; junction bases outside the gene matches: 4. The germline V gene has CDR1 MGHDK and CDR2 SYGVNS. The CDR3 DNA sequence: TGTGCCAGCACCAGGGACAGTAACACCGGGGAGCTGTTTTTT. This gives the protein CASTRDSNTGELFF.

The gene calls are TRBV18 and TRBJ2-3; 8 nucleotides line up with TRBD2. The V segment lost 3 bases and the J segment 2 bases; nucleotides outside the gene matches: 10. Per the germline V gene, CDR1 is KGHSH and CDR2 is LQKENI. This CDR3 region has 17 residues. The chain's CDR3 is CASSPGTSSYTTDTQYF. The CDR3 DNA follows: TGTGCCAGCTCACCCGGGACTAGTTCCTATACCACAGATACGCAGTATTTT. Based on the CDR3 plus reference TRBV18 and TRBJ2-3, the full variable domain is NAGVMQNPRHLVRRRGQEARLRCSPMKGHSHVYWYRQLPEEGLKFMVYLQKENIIDESGMPKERFSAEFPKEGPSILRIQQVVRGDSAAYFCASSPGTSSYTTDTQYFGPGTRLTVL.

The chain recombines TRBV27 with TRBJ2-5; no firm D call. Germline V CDR1 and CDR2: MNHEY, SMNVEV (reference sequence). The V and J ends lost 5 bases and 2 bases respectively, with 12 bases between them. The CDR3 extends over 14 amino acids. The CDR3: CASSPRGAQETQYF. CDR3 nucleotide sequence: TGTGCCAGCAGTCCCCGAGGCGCTCAAGAGACCCAGTACTTC.

V is TRBV4-2 and J is TRBJ2-3, with TRBD2 matching 10 bases. This CDR3 is 15 amino acids long. V gave up 6 bases and J gave up 4 bases; unmatched junction bases: 7. From germline, CDR1 is LGHNA and CDR2 YNFKEQ. This chain's CDR3 is CASRTLAGDADTQYF. The CDR3 coding sequence is TGTGCCAGCAGGACCCTAGCGGGAGACGCAGATACGCAGTATTTT.

The chain recombines TRBV12-5 with TRBJ2-3; D is perhaps TRBD2 (6 bases). With 2 bases removed from V and 3 bases from J, the gap between germline ends came to 18 bases. The CDR3 consists of 17 residues. CDR1 LGHNT and CDR2 FRNRAP come from the germline V gene. CDR3 protein: CASGLTMRGGETDTQYF. CDR3 coding DNA: TGTGCTAGTGGTTTGACAATGCGGGGTGGGGAAACAGATACGCAGTATTTT.

The gene calls are TRBV4-1 and TRBJ2-4; perhaps TRBD1 as D (6 bases). The V gene lost 4 bases and the J gene lost 0 bases, with 13 bases spanning the gap. The CDR3 has 16 amino acids. Germline V gene data show CDR1 as MGHRA and CDR2 as YSYEKL. CDR3 protein: CASSPRTEIAKNIQYF. CDR3 coding DNA: TGCGCCAGCAGCCCTAGGACAGAGATAGCCAAAAACATTCAGTACTTC.

The rearrangement uses TRBV14 and TRBJ1-2; D uncertain. Deletions cut 0 bases from V and 7 bases from J, with 15 bases between. The CDR3 loop spans 15 amino acids. Germline assignment: CDR1 SGHDN and CDR2 FVKESK. CDR3 residues: CASSQDLAGSGGYTF. The CDR3 region has the DNA TGTGCCAGCAGCCAAGATCTGGCAGGATCAGGTGGCTACACCTTC.

The V and J genes are TRBV19 and TRBJ1-5, with D perhaps matching TRBD1 (5 bases). Deletions cut 6 bases from V and 2 bases from J, with 8 bases between. The V gene's germline CDR1 is LNHDA and CDR2 SQIVND (reference sequence). This CDR3 spans 13 amino acids. CDR3 in amino acids: CASRGGGNQPQHF. In DNA form, the CDR3 reads TGTGCCAGTAGGGGGGGAGGCAATCAGCCCCAGCATTTT.

This clone was seen a handful of times. The rearrangement links TRBV5-4 to TRBJ1-1, with D perhaps matching TRBD1 (5 bases). Germline CDR1 SGHNT, CDR2 YYREEE (reference sequence). CDR3 size: 16 residues. V lost 5 bases and J 3 bases, leaving 20 bases between the germline ends. In DNA, the CDR3 is TGTGCCAGCAGGGCCGGGACCGGAGGGTTCGACACTGAAGCTTTCTTT. Protein sequence: CASRAGTGGFDTEAFF. The full variable domain, in which reference TRBV5-4 and TRBJ1-1 provide the parts outside the CDR3, is ETGVTQSPTHLIKTRGQQVTLRCSSQSGHNTVSWYQQALGQGPQFIFQYYREEENGRGNFPPRFSGLQFPNYSSELNVNALELDDSALYLCASRAGTGGFDTEAFFGQGTRLTVV.

The chain employs TRBV2 and TRBJ1-3; weak D call: TRBD1 (6 bases). V was shortened by 6 bases and J by 2 bases, with 11 bases between the two germline ends. The CDR3 extends over 14 amino acids. The germline gives CDR1 SNHLY, CDR2 FYNNEI. DNA for the CDR3: TGTGCCAGCAGACGGGACACGGCTGGAAACACCATATATTTT. This codes for CASRRDTAGNTIYF.

This clone was picked up one time. DNA of the CDR3: TGTGCCAGCAGCTCATATAGCGGGAGATGGGGCGAGCAGTACTTC. Its translation is CASSSYSGRWGEQYF. The J gene is TRBJ2-7, the V gene TRBV11-2; 9 nucleotides align to TRBD2. The ends lost 4 bases at V and 6 bases at J; junction bases unmatched: 10. This CDR3 comprises 15 residues. Germline V CDR1 and CDR2: SGHAT, FQNNGV.

The chain employs TRBV6-1 and TRBJ2-3; D may be TRBD2 (7 bases). Germline V gene lookup returns CDR1 MNHNS and CDR2 SASEGT. The CDR3 extends over 14 amino acids. Trimming removed 8 bases at V and 4 bases at J, with 16 bases between. Here the CDR3 DNA reads TGTGCCAGCGGGGAGGGGGAGTGGGCAGATACGCAGTATTTT. Protein sequence: CASGEGEWADTQYF.